A single sample is the source of the 25 T cell receptor beta chains below, sequenced in a study of blood T cell repertoires in COVID-19. Profiling relied on immunoSEQ multiplex PCR, and the TCRdb table lists in-frame clones only, not all of them. The sample lists fewer than 85,000 clones; 82% were seen once. The sample taken for sequencing was peripheral blood. The receptors originated from an older woman with acute or convalescent COVID-19.

The rearrangement uses TRBV27 and TRBJ1-1; no clear D. The CDR3 consists of 11 residues. Germline V gene lookup returns CDR1 MNHEY and CDR2 SMNVEV (reference sequence). Between the trimmed V and J ends, which lost 7 bases and 7 bases, there was a span of 10 bases. The DNA for the CDR3 is TGTGCCAGCACCTTCCGTAATGAAGCTTTCTTT. Translation gives CASTFRNEAFF.

CDR3 nucleotides: TGTGCCAGCAGTTACTCGGGACAGGGCGGAAACACCATATATTTT. Translated, it gives CASSYSGQGGNTIYF. The chain links TRBV6-5 to TRBJ1-3; 9 nucleotides align to TRBD1. This CDR3 has 15 residues. Germline V gives CDR1 MNHEY, CDR2 SVGAGI. V lost 0 bases and J lost 4; bases outside the gene matches: 1.

The J gene is TRBJ1-2, the V gene TRBV13; maybe TRBD1 (5 bases). The V end was cut by 8 bases, the J end by 2 bases, with 6 bases between. The CDR3 runs 11 residues. Looked up from germline, CDR1 is PRHDT and CDR2 is FYEKMQ (reference sequence). The CDR3: CASWGNYGYTF. In DNA, the CDR3 is TGTGCCAGCTGGGGCAACTATGGCTACACCTTC.

On this clone: The junction does not match germline at one end; this may be a read error. This chain links TRBV7-3 with TRBJ2-1; 10 bases agree with TRBD2. Germline lookup yields CDR1 SGHTA and CDR2 FQGTGA. This CDR3 has 15 amino acids. As DNA, the CDR3 is TGTGCCAGCACCTTAGCGGGAGGACCCTACAATGAGCAGTTCTTC. Amino acid sequence: CASTLAGGPYNEQFF. Using reference TRBV7-3 and TRBJ2-1 for the parts outside the CDR3, the full variable domain is GAGVSQTPSNKVTEKGKYVELRCDPISGHTALYWYRQSLGQGPEFLIYFQGTGAADDSGLPNDRFFAVRPEGSVSTLKIQRTERGDSAVYLCASTLAGGPYNEQFFGPGTRLTVL.

This clone came up once. This chain connects TRBV5-1 to TRBJ1-2; D not resolved. The length of the CDR3 is 15 residues. Germline V gene sequence: CDR1 SGHRS, CDR2 YFSETQ. V was trimmed by 0 bases and J by 4 bases, leaving 13 bases between them. The CDR3 nucleotides read TGCGCCAGCAGCTTGGACAGCTTGGGGAGCTATGGCTACACCTTC. Amino acid sequence: CASSLDSLGSYGYTF.

The chain has TRBV19 and TRBJ2-5, with a possible D match to TRBD1 (5 bases). CDR1 and CDR2 from the germline V gene are LNHDA and SQIVND (reference sequence). The CDR3 is 14 amino acids. V lost 1 base, J lost 3 bases, and 9 bases lay in between. The CDR3 DNA reads TGTGCCAGTAGTATAGGGGGCAGGAAAGAGACCCAGTACTTC. Translated: CASSIGGRKETQYF.

The rearrangement uses TRBV5-6 and TRBJ2-5; TRBD1 agrees at 10 bases. J lost 4 bases, V lost 2 bases, and 5 bases had no gene match. The CDR3 runs 15 residues. CDR1 SGHDT and CDR2 YYEEEE come from the germline V gene. The chain's CDR3 is CASSFRRDRGETQYF. The CDR3 DNA reads as TGTGCCAGCAGCTTTCGACGGGACAGGGGAGAGACCCAGTACTTC.

The chain uses TRBV18 and TRBJ1-1; TRBD1 is a possible D gene (5 bases). This CDR3 contains 14 residues. V shed 5 bases and J shed 1 base, with 11 bases lying between them. Germline CDR1 and CDR2: KGHSH and LQKENI. DNA of the CDR3: TGTGCCAGCTCAAAGGACACTAAGAACACTGAAGCTTTCTTT. Protein sequence: CASSKDTKNTEAFF.

The chain employs TRBV5-1 and TRBJ1-1; 9 nucleotides align to TRBD1. This CDR3 has 16 amino acids. The germline gives CDR1 SGHRS, CDR2 YFSETQ. Trimming removed 4 bases from V and 4 bases from J; junction bases left unmatched: 11. The CDR3 loop reads CASSPYRDRETTEAFF. The CDR3 DNA reads TGCGCCAGCAGCCCGTACCGGGACAGGGAGACCACTGAAGCTTTCTTT.

The V gene is TRBV7-8, the J gene TRBJ2-5, with D possibly being TRBD1 (6 bases). The CDR3 contains 13 residues. The V end was cut by 2 bases, the J end by 11 bases, with 15 bases between. Germline V gives CDR1 SGHVS, CDR2 FQNEAQ. This CDR3 is CASSLSAGESQYF. The CDR3 DNA is TGTGCCAGCAGCTTATCGGCAGGGGAGAGTCAGTACTTC.

The rearrangement links TRBV30 to TRBJ1-1; D is possibly TRBD1 (5 bases). This CDR3 has 13 amino acids. In germline, CDR1 is GTSNPN, CDR2 SVGIG (reference sequence). Trimming shortened V by 2 bases and J by 2 bases, and 9 bases separated the two germline ends. The CDR3 spells CAWSYRTNTEAFF. The CDR3 coding sequence is TGTGCCTGGAGTTACAGGACAAACACTGAAGCTTTCTTT.

This sequence joins TRBV28 and TRBJ1-3, with TRBD1 as a possible D gene (5 bases). In germline, CDR1 is MDHEN, CDR2 SYDVKM. This CDR3 contains 14 residues. The V end was cut by 5 bases, the J end by 0 bases, with 8 bases between. This CDR3 is CASSETVSGNTIYF. The CDR3 region has the DNA TGTGCCAGCAGTGAGACAGTCTCTGGAAACACCATATATTTT.

The chain employs TRBV5-6 and TRBJ1-2; 9 bases line up with TRBD1. Germline assignment: CDR1 SGHDT and CDR2 YYEEEE. V dropped 4 bases and J dropped 1; count of bases not matched to a gene: 11. The CDR3 length is 17 residues. The DNA for the CDR3 is TGTGCCAGCAGCGAGACAGGGGGTAGAGCCCTTAACTATGGCTACACCTTC. Translation gives CASSETGGRALNYGYTF.

This clone has a single count. The chain has TRBV30 and TRBJ1-2, with 8 positions matching TRBD1. The CDR3 loop spans 14 amino acids. Germline loops: CDR1 GTSNPN, CDR2 SVGIG (reference sequence). Losses at the gene ends were 3 bases for V and 7 bases for J; bases not matched to a gene: 10. The CDR3 protein is CAWSADREVGGYTF. The CDR3 nucleotides read TGTGCCTGGAGCGCGGACAGGGAGGTTGGTGGCTACACCTTC.

This clone is a singleton in its sample. The genes are TRBV2 and TRBJ1-1, with D possibly being TRBD1 (6 bases). Between the trimmed V and J ends, which lost 5 bases and 6 bases, there was a span of 13 bases. The CDR3 has 13 residues. Germline V gene lookup returns CDR1 SNHLY and CDR2 FYNNEI. The CDR3 sequence: CASSTQGVAEAFF. DNA of the CDR3: TGTGCCAGCAGTACACAGGGTGTCGCTGAAGCTTTCTTT.

This clone came up once. J is TRBJ1-5 and V is TRBV19; no clear D gene. The CDR3 is 14 residues long. Between the trimmed V and J ends, which lost 8 bases and 3 bases, there was a span of 14 bases. Germline CDR1 reads LNHDA; CDR2 reads SQIVND (reference sequence). CDR3 loop: CASFKRGSNQPQHF. The CDR3, as DNA: TGTGCCAGTTTTAAGAGAGGGTCCAATCAGCCCCAGCATTTT. Looking up the rest from reference TRBV19 and TRBJ1-5 gives the full variable domain: DGGITQSPKYLFRKEGQNVTLSCEQNLNHDAMYWYRQDPGQGLRLIYYSQIVNDFQKGDIAEGYSVSREKKESFPLTVTSAQKNPTAFYLCASFKRGSNQPQHFGDGTRLSIL.

V usage is TRBV28 and J usage is TRBJ1-2; 10 nucleotides match TRBD1. The CDR3 spans 13 residues. V shed 6 bases, J shed 7 bases, and the junction held 5 bases outside the gene matches. The germline V gene has CDR1 MDHEN and CDR2 SYDVKM. The CDR3 loop reads CASRGTGVAGYTF. CDR3 nucleotide sequence: TGTGCCAGCAGGGGGACAGGGGTTGCTGGCTACACCTTC.

The chain links TRBV7-2 to TRBJ2-1; 10 bases line up with TRBD2. Germline lookup yields CDR1 SGHTA and CDR2 FQGNSA. V lost 0 bases and J lost 7; bases outside the gene matches: 6. The CDR3 totals 16 residues. CDR3: CASSLAGLAGANEQFF. The DNA of the CDR3 is TGTGCCAGCAGCTTAGCCGGCCTAGCGGGAGCAAATGAGCAGTTCTTC. The full variable domain, completed using reference TRBV7-2 and TRBJ2-1, is GAGVSQSPSNKVTEKGKDVELRCDPISGHTALYWYRQSLGQGLEFLIYFQGNSAPDKSGLPSDRFSAERTGGSVSTLTIQRTQQEDSAVYLCASSLAGLAGANEQFFGPGTRLTVL.

The CDR3 loop reads CASSQPGGNTEAFF. In DNA, the CDR3 is TGCGCCAGCAGTCAACCCGGGGGGAACACTGAAGCTTTCTTT. The chain uses TRBV4-1 and TRBJ1-1; D may be TRBD1 (5 bases). The germline gives CDR1 MGHRA, CDR2 YSYEKL. The V and J ends lost 6 bases and 1 base respectively, with 12 bases between them. The length of the CDR3 is 14 residues.

Only a few counts were recorded for this clone. The chain couples TRBV27 to TRBJ2-7, with D possibly being TRBD1 (7 bases). The V gene's germline CDR1 is MNHEY and CDR2 SMNVEV (reference sequence). V lost 4 bases and J lost 3, with 19 bases in between. The CDR3 runs to 16 residues. The chain's CDR3 is CASSSRGAGLFYEQYF. CDR3 in DNA: TGTGCCAGCAGTTCCAGGGGGGCAGGCCTTTTCTACGAGCAGTACTTC.

The CDR3, as DNA: TGTGCCAGCAGCCAGTCTAAGCGAGTGGCCACTGAAGCTTTCTTT. Translating it yields CASSQSKRVATEAFF. V gene TRBV7-2 combines with J gene TRBJ1-1; D call uncertain. Trimming stripped 5 bases from V and 4 bases from J, with 17 bases between. The CDR3 extends over 15 amino acids. In germline, CDR1 is SGHTA, CDR2 FQGNSA.

V gene TRBV11-2 combines with J gene TRBJ2-3; D is unresolved. The germline V gene has CDR1 SGHAT and CDR2 FQNNGV. This CDR3 has 12 amino acids. Trimming removed 5 bases at V and 2 bases at J, with 5 bases between. CDR3 protein: CASSRSTDTQYF. CDR3 nucleotides: TGTGCCAGCAGCCGGTCCACAGATACGCAGTATTTT.

A few counts support this clone. V usage is TRBV5-1 and J usage is TRBJ1-2, with D possibly TRBD1 on 6 matching bases. V dropped 0 bases and J dropped 1 base, with 13 bases sitting between them. From germline, CDR1 is SGHRS and CDR2 YFSETQ. There are 16 residues in the CDR3. The CDR3 sequence is CASSLVGGASNYGYTF. CDR3 bases: TGCGCCAGCAGCTTGGTCGGGGGGGCCAGTAACTATGGCTACACCTTC.

The V gene is TRBV5-6, the J gene TRBJ1-3; 7 bases line up with TRBD1. V was clipped by 6 bases and J by 8 bases; unmatched bases: 14. CDR1 SGHDT and CDR2 YYEEEE come from the germline V gene. The CDR3 totals 15 residues. This CDR3 is CASTLGTAYGDTIYF. CDR3 nucleotide sequence: TGTGCCAGCACACTAGGGACAGCCTACGGGGACACCATATATTTT.

The J gene is TRBJ2-7, the V gene TRBV29-1; TRBD2 aligns across 8 bases. Germline CDR1 SQVTM, CDR2 ANQGSEA. Trimming at V came to 5 bases and at J to 3 bases, leaving 15 bases not matched to a gene. The CDR3 length is 16 residues. CDR3 DNA sequence: TGCAGCGTTTATGCGAGCGGGAGCGGGCGGAACTACGAGCAGTACTTC. This encodes CSVYASGSGRNYEQYF.